This TCR beta chain was sequenced in a study of regulatory T cells in long-lasting Graves disease. The CDR3 totals 16 residues. V shed 6 bases and J 1 base; nucleotides not matched to a gene: 11. The germline V gene encodes CDR1 MDHEN and CDR2 SYDVKM. The time point denotes: persistent/refractory GD, antithyroid drugs over 5 years with positive TRAb. PBMC-derived RNA was used for the TCR library. Blood from the periphery, 8 to 9.5 milliliters in all, was drawn into EDTA tubes. This clonotype was picked up many times. What it binds is unknown. Investigators prepared the TCR beta libraries by applying iRepertoire HTBI primers and Arm-PCR of CDR3 regions. From the multiplex PCR reads, TCRdb called clonotypes with MiXCR, one entry per CDR3 protein. The data hold 350,000 to 500,000 distinct CDR3 sequences, with roughly a fifth observed a single time. General study findings and limits: There was favoring of TRBV28, TRBJ1-2 and TRBJ2-5 in persistent disease. Samples came from peripheral blood alone, without thyroid tissue.

The source is a female donor with Graves disease. The starting material was peripheral blood mononuclear cells (PBMCs), obtained when the disease was refractory, from a patient treated with antithyroid drugs. J is TRBJ1-1 and V is TRBV28; 7 nucleotides agree with TRBD1. CDR3 loop: CASSLTGVGWNTEAFF. CDR3 sequence (DNA): TGTGCCAGCAGCCTAACAGGGGTTGGATGGAACACTGAAGCTTTCTTT.